The 8 T cell receptor beta chains below were found in one sample sequenced in a study of blood T cell repertoires in COVID-19. Profiling relied on immunoSEQ multiplex PCR, and the TCRdb table lists in-frame clones only, not all of them. The top ten clones hold approximately 10% of a sample with 35,000 to 45,000 clones, roughly 85% of them seen once. The sequenced sample was peripheral blood. These receptors all stem from a human donor in a cohort sampled during active COVID-19.

V and J are TRBV2 and TRBJ1-4; the D gene is possibly TRBD1 (5 bases). Germline loops: CDR1 SNHLY, CDR2 FYNNEI. V lost 8 bases, J lost 5 bases, and 15 bases lay in between. The CDR3 is 14 residues long. CDR3 coding DNA: TGTGCCAGCCTTAGAATAGCAGGGAATGAAAAACTGTTTTTT. This translates into CASLRIAGNEKLFF.

The CDR3: CTSSHTRGQGPYGYTF. CDR3 DNA sequence: TGCACCAGCAGCCATACCCGGGGACAGGGGCCTTATGGCTACACCTTC. The J gene is TRBJ1-2, the V gene TRBV1; whether TRBD1, the table's D call, matches the DNA was not checked. TRBV1 is marked as a pseudogene. This CDR3 is built from 16 residues.

This chain uses TRBV6-5 with TRBJ2-1; no clear D gene. This CDR3 has 12 residues. Trimming pared 4 bases from V and 4 bases from J, leaving 5 bases between. In germline, CDR1 is MNHEY, CDR2 SVGAGI. CDR3 coding DNA: TGTGCCAGCAGTTTCACATACAATGAGCAGTTCTTC. Translating gives CASSFTYNEQFF.

The chain employs TRBV7-9 and TRBJ1-3; no firm D call. Germline CDR1 reads SEHNR; CDR2 reads FQNEAQ (reference sequence). Trimming stripped 5 bases from V and 1 base from J, with 9 bases between. The CDR3 is made up of 14 amino acids. This chain's CDR3 is CASSKLRSGNTIYF. CDR3 coding DNA: TGTGCCAGCAGCAAGCTCCGGTCTGGAAACACCATATATTTT.

This chain joins TRBV3-1 (or the pseudogene TRBV3-2) and TRBJ1-5; D gene ambiguous. Trimming removed 1 base from V and 4 bases from J, with 2 bases in between. CDR1 LGHDT and CDR2 YNNKEL come from the germline V gene (reference sequence). CDR3 length: 12 amino acids. CDR3 DNA: TGTGCCAGCAGCCAAGTAAATCAGCCCCAGCATTTT. It codes for CASSQVNQPQHF.

V and J are TRBV6-2 or TRBV6-3 and TRBJ2-5; TRBD1 matches at 9 bases. From germline, CDR1 is MNHEY and CDR2 SVGEGT. The V gene end was trimmed by 6 bases and the J gene end by 4 bases; junction bases not matched to a gene: 9. The CDR3 consists of 15 residues. The CDR3 nucleotides read TGTGCCAGCAGCCTGGGACAGGGTTTGGGAGAGACCCAGTACTTC. This gives the protein CASSLGQGLGETQYF.

The chain is built from TRBV10-3 and TRBJ1-1; tentatively, D is TRBD1 (5 bases). The CDR3 has 17 residues. CDR1 ENHRY and CDR2 SYGVKD come from the germline V gene. Trimming removed 2 bases at V and 1 base at J, with 17 bases between. The CDR3 coding sequence is TGTGCCATCAGTGAGGCGAGGCAGGGTACGGGGAACACTGAAGCTTTCTTT. Protein: CAISEARQGTGNTEAFF.

This chain uses TRBV7-8 with TRBJ1-1; 7 nucleotides match TRBD1. Germline CDR1 SGHVS, CDR2 FQNEAQ. V shed 5 bases and J 2 bases; nucleotides not matched to a gene: 8. The CDR3 is 15 residues long. The DNA of the CDR3 is TGTGCCAGCAGCGGTCGACAGGGCGTTAACACTGAAGCTTTCTTT. Protein: CASSGRQGVNTEAFF. The entire variable domain, with the rest obtained from reference TRBV7-8 and TRBJ1-1, is as follows: GAGVSQSPRYKVAKRGQDVALRCDPISGHVSLFWYQQALGQGPEFLTYFQNEAQLDKSGLPSDRFFAERPEGSVSTLKIQRTQQEDSAVYLCASSGRQGVNTEAFFGQGTRLTVV.